The sample holds a few counts of the clone carrying this TCR beta chain. Template switching introduced a universal primer site, and the cDNA bore unique molecular identifiers. TCRdb re-called the 5' RACE reads through MiXCR, storing one row per CDR3 protein. This table has some 560,000 distinct CDR3 sequences, approximately 9.6% appearing once. Looked up from germline, CDR1 is SGHRS and CDR2 is YFSETQ. With 5 bases removed from V and 1 base from J, the gap between germline ends came to 10 bases. The CDR3 is made up of 13 amino acids. This record belongs to a study of identical twins. Another study also made use of these data, one on yellow fever vaccine responses in identical twins. That paper adds: Twins reportedly showed a vaccine T cell response that seemed partly convergent and partly personalized.

This chain uses TRBV5-1 with TRBJ2-7; D is possibly TRBD2 (6 bases). Sequenced sample: PBMCs. This clonotype was sampled from a woman aged 18 to 35 in good health. Written as DNA, the CDR3 is TGCGCCAGCAGACCAGCGGGTTCCTACGAGCAGTACTTC. It specifies CASRPAGSYEQYF.